These 13 T cell receptor beta chains came from one sample sequenced in a study of cytomegalovirus exposure and HLA in healthy donors. Clones were sequenced by immunoSEQ multiplex PCR, and TCRdb holds only the in-frame ones, with some missing. The table has about 120,000 clones, approximately 90% seen once. The material sequenced was PBMCs. These receptor sequences come from a woman aged 18-35 years in good health and CMV-seropositive.

The chain uses TRBV13 and TRBJ1-1, with D perhaps TRBD1 (6 bases). V was shortened by 5 bases and J by 6 bases, with 16 bases between the two germline ends. The germline CDR1 and CDR2 sequences are PRHDT and FYEKMQ (reference sequence). This CDR3 comprises 14 residues. CDR3 sequence (DNA): TGTGCCAGCAGCCCTACTGACAGGATGGCTGAAGCTTTCTTT. Protein product: CASSPTDRMAEAFF.

This rearrangement joins TRBV11-2 to TRBJ2-3; 11 nucleotides align to TRBD2. Germline trimming cut 5 bases from V and 6 bases from J; bases unmatched to any gene: 7. The CDR3 extends over 15 amino acids. Germline-derived CDR1 and CDR2 are SGHAT and FQNNGV. The CDR3, as DNA: TGTGCCAGCAGCCGGGGACTAGCGGTGCAGGATACGCAGTATTTT. Amino acids: CASSRGLAVQDTQYF.

The chain couples TRBV9 to TRBJ2-1; TRBD2 aligns across 13 bases. CDR1 SGDLS and CDR2 YYNGEE come from the germline V gene. This CDR3 region has 15 residues. J gave up 9 bases and V 0 bases, and 3 bases lay outside the gene matches. The CDR3 loop reads CASSVGGLAGAEQFF. The CDR3 nucleotides are TGTGCCAGCAGCGTAGGAGGACTAGCGGGAGCTGAGCAGTTCTTC.

V usage is TRBV19 and J usage is TRBJ2-1; perhaps TRBD2 as D (6 bases). V was pared by 7 bases and J by 0 bases, with 16 bases between. Per the germline V gene, CDR1 is LNHDA and CDR2 is SQIVND (reference sequence). The CDR3 totals 16 residues. The CDR3 here is CASTRTGTHSYNEQFF. The CDR3 DNA reads TGTGCCAGTACCAGAACCGGGACTCACTCCTACAATGAGCAGTTCTTC.

The rearrangement uses TRBV6-5 and TRBJ1-3, with D possibly matching TRBD1 (5 bases). The germline gives CDR1 MNHEY, CDR2 SVGAGI. The CDR3 totals 14 residues. V gave up 5 bases and J gave up 2 bases, with 10 bases separating them. This CDR3 is CASSPTAPGNTIYF. CDR3 nucleotide sequence: TGTGCCAGCAGTCCGACAGCTCCTGGAAACACCATATATTTT.

This CDR3 is CASSQDRERAQGDEQYF. CDR3 nucleotides: TGCGCCAGCAGCCAAGATAGGGAGCGGGCCCAGGGCGACGAGCAGTACTTC. The gene calls are TRBV4-3 and TRBJ2-7, with D perhaps matching TRBD2 (6 bases). The CDR3 contains 17 residues. Trimming shortened V by 0 bases and J by 5 bases, and 20 bases separated the two germline ends. CDR1 and CDR2 from the germline V gene are LGHNA and YSLEER.

V gene TRBV19 combines with J gene TRBJ1-5; 10 positions match TRBD1. The ends lost 5 bases at V and 2 bases at J; junction bases unmatched: 6. The CDR3 is made up of 16 amino acids. Germline V gives CDR1 LNHDA, CDR2 SQIVND (reference sequence). CDR3 residues: CASSAGTGVRNQPQHF. The CDR3, as DNA: TGTGCCAGTAGTGCCGGGACAGGGGTTCGCAATCAGCCCCAGCATTTT.

V is TRBV5-6 and J is TRBJ1-5; D gene unclear. Between the trimmed V and J ends, which lost 2 bases and 2 bases, there was a span of 11 bases. The germline V gene has CDR1 SGHDT and CDR2 YYEEEE. There are 15 residues in the CDR3. The CDR3 reads CASSLTEMGNQPQHF. The CDR3 DNA reads as TGTGCCAGCAGCTTAACTGAAATGGGCAATCAGCCCCAGCATTTT.

This clone was observed a handful of times. The gene calls are TRBV5-1 and TRBJ1-5; no firm D call. CDR1 SGHRS and CDR2 YFSETQ come from the germline V gene. The length of the CDR3 is 12 residues. The germline V and J ends were trimmed by 0 bases and 6 bases, with 4 bases remaining between them. The CDR3 region has the DNA TGCGCCAGCAGCTTGGCGGGTCAGCCCCAGCATTTT. Translating gives CASSLAGQPQHF. The full variable domain, its missing parts supplied by reference TRBV5-1 and TRBJ1-5, is KAGVTQTPRYLIKTRGQQVTLSCSPISGHRSVSWYQQTPGQGLQFLFEYFSETQRNKGNFPGRFSGRQFSNSRSEMNVSTLELGDSALYLCASSLAGQPQHFGDGTRLSIL.

In this sample, this clone turned up a few times. The chain couples TRBV10-3 to TRBJ1-2, with D possibly matching TRBD1 (6 bases). The CDR3 contains 15 residues. Trimming removed 4 bases at V and 4 bases at J, with 16 bases between. CDR1 is ENHRY and CDR2 is SYGVKD in the germline V gene. The CDR3 spells CAISAGTGQSYGYTF. The DNA for the CDR3 is TGTGCCATCAGTGCGGGTACAGGGCAATCCTATGGCTACACCTTC.

The chain joins TRBV27 to TRBJ2-7; D not certain. V was shortened by 4 bases and J by 4 bases, with 11 bases between the two germline ends. This CDR3 region has 13 residues. CDR1 is MNHEY and CDR2 is SMNVEV in the germline V gene (reference sequence). The CDR3: CASSSSVRYEQYF. CDR3 sequence (DNA): TGTGCCAGCAGTTCCTCGGTCCGATACGAGCAGTACTTC.

The chain carries TRBV2 and TRBJ2-7, with 9 bases fitting TRBD1. The CDR3 is 15 amino acids. Trimming took 4 bases from V and 2 from J; bases not matched to a gene: 6. Per the germline V gene, CDR1 is SNHLY and CDR2 is FYNNEI. CDR3 residues: CASSGGTGFPYEQYF. Here the CDR3 DNA reads TGTGCCAGCAGTGGAGGGACAGGGTTCCCCTACGAGCAGTACTTC.

This sequence joins TRBV5-1 and TRBJ2-2; weak D call: TRBD1 (5 bases). Germline CDR1 and CDR2: SGHRS and YFSETQ. The CDR3 is 16 residues long. With 3 bases removed from V and 0 bases from J, the gap between germline ends came to 12 bases. CDR3 sequence: CASSSKQVANTGELFF. In nucleotides, the CDR3 is TGCGCCAGCAGCTCAAAACAGGTCGCGAACACCGGGGAGCTGTTTTTT.